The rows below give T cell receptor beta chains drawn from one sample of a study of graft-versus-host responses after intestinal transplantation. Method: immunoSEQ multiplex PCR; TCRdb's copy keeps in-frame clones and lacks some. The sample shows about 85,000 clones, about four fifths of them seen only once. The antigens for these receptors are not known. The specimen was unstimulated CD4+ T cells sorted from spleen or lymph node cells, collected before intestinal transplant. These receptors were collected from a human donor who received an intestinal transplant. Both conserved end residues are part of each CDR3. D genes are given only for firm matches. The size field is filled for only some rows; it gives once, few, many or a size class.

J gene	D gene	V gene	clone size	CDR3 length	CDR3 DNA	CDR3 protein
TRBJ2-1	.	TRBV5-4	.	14	TGTGCCAGCAGCGGGACTTCCTCCTACAATGAGCAGTTCTTC	CASSGTSSYNEQFF
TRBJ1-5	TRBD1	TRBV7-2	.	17	TGTGCCAGCAGCTTGGAGGACAGGGTTTATAGCAATCAGCCCCAGCATTTT	CASSLEDRVYSNQPQHF
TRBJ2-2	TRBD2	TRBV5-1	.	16	TGCGCCAGCAGCTTGGAAGGCCTAGCGGGAGCCGGGGAGCTGTTTTTT	CASSLEGLAGAGELFF
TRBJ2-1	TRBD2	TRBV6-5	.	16	TGTGCCAGCAGTTCCCTAGCGGGGGGGCCCTACAATGAGCAGTTCTTC	CASSSLAGGPYNEQFF
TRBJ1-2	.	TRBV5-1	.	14	TGCGCCAGCAGCCCGAGCGGGGTCATCTATGGCTACACCTTC	CASSPSGVIYGYTF
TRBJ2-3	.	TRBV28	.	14	TGTGCCAGCAGTCCCAGACAGCTAGGGGATACGCAGTATTTT	CASSPRQLGDTQYF
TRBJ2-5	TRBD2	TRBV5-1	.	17	TGCGCCAGCAGCTTAACGACTAGCGGGGGGGCCGTAGAGACCCAGTACTTC	CASSLTTSGGAVETQYF
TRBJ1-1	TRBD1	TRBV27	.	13	TGTGCCAGCAGTTTAAGGACAGGGGGCAAAGCTTTCTTT	CASSLRTGGKAFF
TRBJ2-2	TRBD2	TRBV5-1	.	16	TGCGCCAGCAGCTTGGTAGCGGGAGACGACACCGGGGAGCTGTTTTTT	CASSLVAGDDTGELFF
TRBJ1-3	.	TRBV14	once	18	TGTGCCAGCAGCCAAGTCCCCCGTCACGGGTATTCGGGAAACACCATATATTTT	CASSQVPRHGYSGNTIYF
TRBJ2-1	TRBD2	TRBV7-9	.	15	TGTGCCAGCAGCTTAGGGGAGGGAGGGTACAATGAGCAGTTCTTC	CASSLGEGGYNEQFF
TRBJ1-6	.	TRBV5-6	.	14	TGTGCCAGCAGCTTAAGGGGAAGTGACTCACCCCTCCACTTT	CASSLRGSDSPLHF
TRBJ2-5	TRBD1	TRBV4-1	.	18	TGCGCCAGCAGCCAAGATCGGGACAGGGGGCGAGTCTCGGAGACCCAGTACTTC	CASSQDRDRGRVSETQYF
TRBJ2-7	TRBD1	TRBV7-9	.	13	TGTGCCAGCAGCTATCGGGACAGGCCATTGCAGTACTTC	CASSYRDRPLQYF
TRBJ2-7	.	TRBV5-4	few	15	TGTGCCAGCAGCTTGATGTCAGGGGGGCCCTACGAGCAGTACTTC	CASSLMSGGPYEQYF
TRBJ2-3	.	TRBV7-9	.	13	TGTGCCAGCAGCTTCTTGAGCACAGATACGCAGTATTTT	CASSFLSTDTQYF
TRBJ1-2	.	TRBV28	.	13	TGTGCCAGCAGAATCGACAGTAACTATGGCTACACCTTC	CASRIDSNYGYTF
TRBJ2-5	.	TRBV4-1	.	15	TGCGCCAGCAGCCAAGAGTATTTGAGCGAAGAGACCCAGTACTTC	CASSQEYLSEETQYF
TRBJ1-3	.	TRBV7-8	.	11	TGTGCCAGCAGCTTTAGCAACACCATATATTTT	CASSFSNTIYF
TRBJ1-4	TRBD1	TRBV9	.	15	TGTGCCAGCAGCGTAGCGGACAGGGTCGGGGAAAAACTGTTTTTT	CASSVADRVGEKLFF
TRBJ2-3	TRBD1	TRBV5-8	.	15	TGTGCCAGCAGCTGGACAGGGGCGCGGGGAGATACGCAGTATTTT	CASSWTGARGDTQYF
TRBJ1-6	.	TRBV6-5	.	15	TGTGCCAGCAGCCCGTCGGGGAGCCATAATTCACCCCTCCACTTT	CASSPSGSHNSPLHF
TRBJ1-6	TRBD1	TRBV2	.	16	TGTGCCAGCAGAGACAGGGTCGGGTCCTATAATTCACCCCTCCACTTT	CASRDRVGSYNSPLHF
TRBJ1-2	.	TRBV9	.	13	TGTGCCAGCAGCCCCTTCCAGTACTATGGCTACACCTTC	CASSPFQYYGYTF
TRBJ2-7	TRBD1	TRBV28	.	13	TGTGCCAGCACCCGGGACAGTTCCTACGAGCAGTACTTC	CASTRDSSYEQYF